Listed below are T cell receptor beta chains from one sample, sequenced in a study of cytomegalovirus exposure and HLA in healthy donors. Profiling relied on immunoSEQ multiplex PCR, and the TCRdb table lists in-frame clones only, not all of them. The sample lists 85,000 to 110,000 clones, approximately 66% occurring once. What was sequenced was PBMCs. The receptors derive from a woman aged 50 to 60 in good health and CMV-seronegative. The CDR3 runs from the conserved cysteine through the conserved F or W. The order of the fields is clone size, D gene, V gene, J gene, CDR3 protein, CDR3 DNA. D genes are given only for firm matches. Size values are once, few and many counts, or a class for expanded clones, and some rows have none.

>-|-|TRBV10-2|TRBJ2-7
CASKAADSEQYF
TGCGCCAGCAAGGCGGCGGATTCCGAGCAGTACTTC
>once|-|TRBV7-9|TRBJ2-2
CASRDWETSGELFF
TGTGCCAGCCGGGATTGGGAGACTTCCGGGGAGCTGTTTTTT
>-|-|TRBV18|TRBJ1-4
CASSPSGALNEKLFF
TGTGCCAGCTCCCCATCAGGGGCCCTCAATGAAAAACTGTTTTTT
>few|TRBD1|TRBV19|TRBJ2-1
CASSIRGRGGNEQFF
TGTGCCAGTAGTATTAGGGGGCGTGGGGGCAATGAGCAGTTCTTC
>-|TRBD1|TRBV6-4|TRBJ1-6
CASRGQGSFDSPLHF
TGTGCCAGCAGAGGACAGGGGTCTTTTGATTCACCCCTCCACTTT
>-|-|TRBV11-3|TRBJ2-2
CASSLGRGSFGTGELFF
TGTGCCAGCAGCTTAGGGAGAGGGAGTTTCGGGACCGGGGAGCTGTTTTTT
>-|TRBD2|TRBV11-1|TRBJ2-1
CASSPAVGGRYYNEQFF
TGTGCCAGCAGCCCTGCGGTGGGCGGGAGGTACTACAATGAGCAGTTCTTC
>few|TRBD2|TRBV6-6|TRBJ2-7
CASSSRTSGNEQYF
TGTGCCAGCAGTTCAAGGACTAGCGGGAACGAGCAGTACTTC
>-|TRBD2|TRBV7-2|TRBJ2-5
CASSLRRERETQYF
TGTGCCAGCAGCTTAAGGCGGGAGCGGGAGACCCAGTACTTC
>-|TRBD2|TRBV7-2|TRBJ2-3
CASSLFSGSTDTQYF
TGTGCCAGCAGCTTATTTAGCGGGAGCACAGATACGCAGTATTTT
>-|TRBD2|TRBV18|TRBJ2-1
CASSPLLAGVTYNEQFF
TGTGCCAGCTCACCTCTACTAGCGGGGGTTACCTACAATGAGCAGTTCTTC
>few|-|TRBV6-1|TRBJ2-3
CASSPTGIGTDTQYF
TGTGCCAGTTCACCCACAGGGATCGGCACAGATACGCAGTATTTT
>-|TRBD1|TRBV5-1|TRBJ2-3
CASSRQGGTDTQYF
TGCGCCAGCAGCCGACAGGGTGGCACAGATACGCAGTATTTT
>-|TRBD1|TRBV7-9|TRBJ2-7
CASSLTDRGHEQYF
TGTGCCAGCAGCTTAACGGACAGGGGCCACGAGCAGTACTTC
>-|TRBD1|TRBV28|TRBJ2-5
CASSRPGQAQETQYF
TGTGCCAGCAGTAGACCGGGACAGGCCCAAGAGACCCAGTACTTC
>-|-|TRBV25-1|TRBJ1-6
CASLSGGGGSSYNSPLHF
TGTGCCAGCTTATCAGGTGGGGGGGGGAGCTCCTATAATTCACCCCTCCACTTT
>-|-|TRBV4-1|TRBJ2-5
CASSQSPVRAGETQYF
TGCGCCAGCAGCCAGTCCCCCGTCAGGGCGGGGGAGACCCAGTACTTC